This passage covers 26 T cell receptor beta chains from one sample sequenced in a study of T cells after yellow fever vaccination. TCRdb re-called the 5' RACE reads with MiXCR, one entry per CDR3 protein. The sample includes 510,000 or so distinct CDR3 sequences, about a fifth of them seen just once. Here the sequenced sample was PBMCs, taken 15 days after the yellow fever booster vaccination. These receptors originate from a man aged 25-45 years who received the YFV17D yellow fever vaccine.

This clonotype was found a few times. The chain uses TRBV9 and TRBJ2-4; TRBD1 aligns across 7 bases. This CDR3 is 14 amino acids long. V was pared by 4 bases and J by 9 bases, with 10 bases of the junction left unmatched. CDR1 and CDR2 from the germline V gene are SGDLS and YYNGEE. The CDR3 coding sequence is TGTGCCAGCAGCCCGGCCGACAGGGTATCCATTCAGTACTTC. Its protein product is CASSPADRVSIQYF.

This clonotype turned up a few times. V is TRBV7-2 and J is TRBJ2-2, with 13 bases fitting TRBD2. The CDR3 is 15 residues long. The germline gives CDR1 SGHTA, CDR2 FQGNSA. V shed 6 bases and J 6 bases; nucleotides not matched to a gene: 4. The CDR3 DNA follows: TGTGCCAGCAGAATGGGACTAGCGGGACCCGGGGAGCTGTTTTTT. Amino acid sequence: CASRMGLAGPGELFF.

This sequence joins TRBV20-1 and TRBJ2-7; 8 bases align to TRBD2. This CDR3 has 16 amino acids. The V gene end was trimmed by 4 bases and the J gene end by 3 bases; junction bases not matched to a gene: 14. Germline V gene lookup returns CDR1 DFQATT and CDR2 SNEGSKA (reference sequence). The CDR3 protein is CSATGRAGREGYEQYF. DNA for the CDR3: TGCAGTGCTACGGGCCGGGCCGGGAGGGAGGGCTACGAGCAGTACTTC.

This clonotype was picked up many times. V usage is TRBV7-3 and J usage is TRBJ2-7; 9 bases agree with TRBD2. This CDR3 comprises 15 residues. Germline V gives CDR1 SGHTA, CDR2 FQGTGA. V shed 1 base, J shed 2 bases, and the junction held 3 bases outside the gene matches. The CDR3: CASSLRRLAAYEQYF. CDR3 nucleotides: TGTGCCAGCAGCTTAAGAAGACTAGCGGCCTACGAGCAGTACTTC.

The rearrangement joins TRBV6-2 or TRBV6-3 to TRBJ1-1; D gene unclear. Germline V gene data show CDR1 as MNHEY and CDR2 as SVGEGT. CDR3 length equals 15 residues. V dropped 4 bases and J dropped 2 bases, with 14 bases sitting between them. CDR3 coding DNA: TGTGCCAGCAGTTTCCTCACCCTGGGCAACACTGAAGCTTTCTTT. This translates into CASSFLTLGNTEAFF.

This clonotype has more than one count but fewer than ten. The rearrangement uses TRBV18 and TRBJ2-3; 7 bases are a match to TRBD2. Germline V gene lookup returns CDR1 KGHSH and CDR2 LQKENI. This CDR3 spans 15 amino acids. Trimming cost V 3 bases and J 2 bases; bases outside gene matches: 5. The CDR3 nucleotides read TGTGCCAGCTCACCGGGAAGCGGGACCACAGATACGCAGTATTTT. Protein: CASSPGSGTTDTQYF.

This clonotype was counted a few times. This sequence joins TRBV7-2 and TRBJ2-4, with D perhaps given as TRBD1 or TRBD2 (5 bases each). This CDR3 is built from 14 residues. Trimming stripped 5 bases from V and 4 bases from J, with 12 bases between. Germline V lookup: CDR1 SGHTA, CDR2 FQGNSA. In DNA form, the CDR3 reads TGTGCCAGCAGCCCCCGGGACGCTAAAAACATTCAGTACTTC. It codes for CASSPRDAKNIQYF.

This clonotype has more than one count but fewer than ten. The genes are TRBV6-2 or TRBV6-3 and TRBJ2-3; either TRBD1 or TRBD2 may fit D (6 bases each). V gave up 6 bases and J gave up 3 bases, with 10 bases separating them. The V gene's germline CDR1 is MNHEY and CDR2 SVGEGT. CDR3 size: 13 residues. The CDR3 nucleotides are TGTGCCAGCAGACGCGGGACAACAGATACGCAGTATTTT. Its translation is CASRRGTTDTQYF.

This sequence joins TRBV19 and TRBJ2-2; 7 bases are shared with TRBD1. The CDR3 has 15 residues. Germline V CDR1 and CDR2: LNHDA, SQIVND (reference sequence). V lost 6 bases to trimming and J lost 2 bases; unmatched junction nucleotides: 6. The CDR3 DNA is TGTGCCAGTAGACTCGGACAGGCTAACACCGGGGAGCTGTTTTTT. This encodes CASRLGQANTGELFF.

This clonotype was observed many times. CDR3 loop: CASSLLGGETQYF. Written as DNA, the CDR3 is TGTGCCAGCAGCTTACTGGGGGGCGAGACCCAGTACTTC. The rearrangement joins TRBV7-9 to TRBJ2-5; tentatively, D is TRBD1 or TRBD2 (6 bases each). Per the germline V gene, CDR1 is SEHNR and CDR2 is FQNEAQ (reference sequence). The V end lost 2 bases, the J end lost 5 bases, and 9 bases lay between the germline ends. This CDR3 region has 13 residues.

This clonotype occurred a few times. The chain links TRBV11-2 to TRBJ2-7; the match to TRBD2 covers 15 bases. Germline loops: CDR1 SGHAT, CDR2 FQNNGV. V was pared by 2 bases and J by 3 bases, with 8 bases of the junction left unmatched. The CDR3 is made up of 18 amino acids. The CDR3 spells CASSLRGTSGRKIYEQYF. Here the CDR3 DNA reads TGTGCCAGCAGCTTACGGGGGACTAGCGGGAGGAAGATCTACGAGCAGTACTTC.

Ten or more counts support this clonotype. The CDR3 DNA follows: TGCAGTGCTAGTCTCGCTGACAATGAGCAGTTCTTC. Encoded protein: CSASLADNEQFF. The rearrangement uses TRBV20-1 and TRBJ2-1; D gene unclear. CDR1 and CDR2 (germline): DFQATT, SNEGSKA (reference sequence). Trimming removed 3 bases from V and 5 bases from J, with 8 bases in between. This CDR3 region has 12 residues.

There are a few counts of this clonotype. The gene calls are TRBV10-1 and TRBJ2-3; tentatively, D is TRBD1 (6 bases). Looked up from germline, CDR1 is WNHNN and CDR2 is SYGVQD (reference sequence). The germline V and J ends were trimmed by 9 bases and 1 base, with 23 bases remaining between them. The CDR3 runs 17 residues. CDR3 DNA sequence: TGCGCCAGGCCCAAAGGGACACCCGACAGCCGCACAGATACGCAGTATTTT. As protein: CARPKGTPDSRTDTQYF.

V usage is TRBV28 and J usage is TRBJ2-1; the match to TRBD2 covers 9 bases. The germline gives CDR1 MDHEN, CDR2 SYDVKM. The CDR3 sequence is 15 residues long. V was pared by 4 bases and J by 9 bases, with 10 bases of the junction left unmatched. The CDR3 DNA sequence: TGTGCCAGCAGTTCCCAGGGTAGCGGGAGTTTTGAGCAGTTCTTC. As protein: CASSSQGSGSFEQFF.

The rearrangement uses TRBV29-1 and TRBJ2-1; D could derive from TRBD1 or TRBD2 (5 bases each). Germline V gene data show CDR1 as SQVTM and CDR2 as ANQGSEA. The CDR3 is 13 amino acids. The CDR3 DNA follows: TGCACCAGCTGGGGGAGATCCTACAATGAGCAGTTCTTC. This encodes CTSWGRSYNEQFF.

The rearrangement uses TRBV9 and TRBJ2-5, with D perhaps matching TRBD2 (6 bases). This CDR3 region has 17 residues. CDR1 is SGDLS, CDR2 YYNGEE, per germline. Trimming pared 0 bases from V and 3 bases from J, leaving 18 bases between. The CDR3 loop is CASSVGGVGTHEETQYF. CDR3 nucleotide sequence: TGTGCCAGCAGCGTAGGAGGGGTTGGGACTCACGAAGAGACCCAGTACTTC.

V usage is TRBV6-2 or TRBV6-3 and J usage is TRBJ2-7, with D perhaps assigned TRBD1 or TRBD2 (5 bases each). From germline, CDR1 is MNHEY and CDR2 SVGEGT. The CDR3 is 13 amino acids. V was trimmed by 6 bases and J by 2 bases, leaving 11 bases between them. The CDR3 here is CASRLQGPYEQYF. CDR3 sequence (DNA): TGTGCCAGCAGACTTCAGGGACCCTACGAGCAGTACTTC.

This clonotype was counted a few times. The chain couples TRBV6-5 to TRBJ2-3; D unresolved. This CDR3 is 13 amino acids long. V lost 2 bases to trimming and J lost 4 bases, with 7 bases between them. Germline V gives CDR1 MNHEY, CDR2 SVGAGI. This chain's CDR3 is CASSYMVADTQYF. The CDR3 DNA reads TGTGCCAGCAGTTACATGGTAGCAGATACGCAGTATTTT.

This chain uses TRBV21-1 with TRBJ2-7. TRBV21-1 is a documented pseudogene. CDR3 length equals 11 residues. The DNA of the CDR3 is TGTGCCAGCAGCAAAGATTGGGCGCAGTACTTC. It codes for CASSKDWAQYF.

The genes are TRBV20-1 and TRBJ2-7, with 7 bases identical to TRBD2. There are 16 residues in the CDR3. V lost 7 bases, J lost 1 base, and 16 bases stayed unmatched. Germline loops: CDR1 DFQATT, CDR2 SNEGSKA (reference sequence). CDR3 sequence: CSVRPTSGTASYEQYF. Here the CDR3 DNA reads TGCAGTGTCAGGCCAACGAGCGGGACGGCGTCCTACGAGCAGTACTTC.

This rearrangement joins TRBV18 to TRBJ2-4; 13 bases are a match to TRBD2. There are 21 residues in the CDR3. Losses at the gene ends were 5 bases for V and 2 bases for J; bases not matched to a gene: 18. Germline CDR1 is KGHSH and CDR2 is LQKENI. The CDR3: CASSYASGLAGIKMSKNIQYF. The CDR3 DNA reads as TGTGCCAGCTCATATGCTTCGGGACTAGCGGGAATTAAGATGTCCAAAAACATTCAGTACTTC.

This clonotype occurred a few times. The V and J genes are TRBV7-9 and TRBJ2-7; either TRBD1 or TRBD2 may fit D (5 bases each). The length of the CDR3 is 14 residues. Germline V gives CDR1 SEHNR, CDR2 FQNEAQ (reference sequence). V was pared by 4 bases and J by 3 bases, with 13 bases between. This CDR3 is CASSSRESGYEQYF. The CDR3 DNA sequence: TGTGCCAGCAGCTCCAGGGAGAGCGGCTACGAGCAGTACTTC.

The chain employs TRBV20-1 and TRBJ2-7; 9 nucleotides align to TRBD2. This CDR3 is 16 amino acids long. Per the germline V gene, CDR1 is DFQATT and CDR2 is SNEGSKA (reference sequence). Trimming removed 2 bases from V and 2 bases from J; junction bases left unmatched: 10. The CDR3 sequence: CSARTLTSGYPYEQYF. The CDR3 nucleotides are TGCAGTGCTAGAACATTGACTAGCGGTTATCCCTACGAGCAGTACTTC.

The sample holds a few counts of this clonotype. CDR3 DNA: TGTGCCAGCAGCAGCGGGGGGAGGGACACAGATACGCAGTATTTT. Protein sequence: CASSSGGRDTDTQYF. The V and J genes are TRBV4-2 and TRBJ2-3; 9 nucleotides agree with TRBD2. The CDR3 has 15 residues. V shed 5 bases and J 2 bases; nucleotides not matched to a gene: 5. CDR1 is LGHNA, CDR2 YNFKEQ, per germline.

About this clonotype itself: Here the CDR3 omits its conserved ending phenylalanine or tryptophan, so a read error is the likely source. The DNA is left out, because the CDR3 cannot be placed on it with certainty; the CDR3 is given as TCRdb lists it. This chain uses TRBV3-1 with TRBJ2-3; the table's D gene call, TRBD2, was not cross checked with the DNA. Germline V gene lookup returns CDR1 LGHDT and CDR2 YNNKEL (reference sequence). Both ends counted, the CDR3 spans 12 residues. The CDR3 is CASSPLAGAVSV.

The chain recombines TRBV5-5 with TRBJ2-5; a possible D gene is TRBD2 (6 bases). Trimming removed 3 bases at V and 3 bases at J, with 9 bases between. This CDR3 spans 13 amino acids. Germline V gives CDR1 SGHKS, CDR2 YYEKEE (reference sequence). DNA of the CDR3: TGTGCCAGCAGCTCGTCGGGGGAAGAGACCCAGTACTTC. Translating gives CASSSSGEETQYF.